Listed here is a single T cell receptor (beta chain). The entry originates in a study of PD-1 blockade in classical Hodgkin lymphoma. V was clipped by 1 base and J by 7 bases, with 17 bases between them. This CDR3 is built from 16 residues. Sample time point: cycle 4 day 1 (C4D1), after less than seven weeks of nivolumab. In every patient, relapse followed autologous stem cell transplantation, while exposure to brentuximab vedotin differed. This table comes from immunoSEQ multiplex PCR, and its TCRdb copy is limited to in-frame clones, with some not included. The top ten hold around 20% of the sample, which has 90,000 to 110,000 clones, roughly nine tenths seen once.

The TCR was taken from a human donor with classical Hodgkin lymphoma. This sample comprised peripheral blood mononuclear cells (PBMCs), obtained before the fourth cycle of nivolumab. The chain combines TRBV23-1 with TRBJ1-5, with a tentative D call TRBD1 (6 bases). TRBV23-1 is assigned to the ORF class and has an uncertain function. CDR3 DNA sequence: TGCGCCAGCAGTCAATACTGGGGGGCAGGGCTACAGCCCCAGCATTTT. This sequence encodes CASSQYWGAGLQPQHF.